The 21 T cell receptor beta chains reported below all come from one sample, sequenced in a study of blood T cell repertoires in COVID-19. Some clones are missing from TCRdb's copy, which holds only in-frame ones; the method was immunoSEQ multiplex PCR. The profile covers about 180,000 clones, with approximately 81% appearing a single time and about 5.8% taken by the ten largest. Sample: PBMCs or T cells enriched from blood (not recorded which). The receptor set was obtained from a woman aged 40 to 49 with acute COVID-19.

The rearrangement uses TRBV2 and TRBJ1-2, with TRBD1 matching 11 bases. Germline CDR1 and CDR2: SNHLY and FYNNEI. V gave up 5 bases and J gave up 0 bases; unmatched junction bases: 14. This CDR3 has 19 amino acids. In DNA form, the CDR3 reads TGTGCCAGCAGTCAATTAAGGGGACAGGGGGGGCACCCTAACTATGGCTACACCTTC. This gives the protein CASSQLRGQGGHPNYGYTF.

The genes are TRBV28 and TRBJ2-3; D may be TRBD1 (5 bases). Germline CDR1 reads MDHEN; CDR2 reads SYDVKM. The V gene lost 2 bases and the J gene lost 0 bases, with 6 bases spanning the gap. CDR3 length: 14 residues. The CDR3 region is CASSLRGSTDTQYF. The CDR3 DNA sequence: TGTGCCAGCAGTTTAAGGGGCAGCACAGATACGCAGTATTTT.

The V and J genes are TRBV9 and TRBJ2-1; weak D call: TRBD2 (6 bases). V shed 3 bases and J shed 5 bases, with 15 bases lying between them. This CDR3 spans 15 amino acids. Germline loops: CDR1 SGDLS, CDR2 YYNGEE. The CDR3 protein is CASSAYREPHNEQFF. The CDR3, as DNA: TGTGCCAGCAGCGCCTACCGGGAGCCCCACAATGAGCAGTTCTTC.

The chain has TRBV18 and TRBJ2-7, with D possibly TRBD2 on 7 matching bases. There are 13 residues in the CDR3. Germline V gives CDR1 KGHSH, CDR2 LQKENI. With 2 bases removed from V and 5 bases from J, the gap between germline ends came to 10 bases. For the CDR3, the DNA is TGTGCCAGCTCACCAGTAGGGGGGGACGAGCAGTACGTC. It is translated as CASSPVGGDEQYV.

The chain links TRBV19 to TRBJ1-5; D remains ambiguous. The CDR3 is made up of 16 amino acids. The ends were cut back, 3 bases at V and 3 bases at J, with 15 bases in the middle. Germline assignment: CDR1 LNHDA and CDR2 SQIVND (reference sequence). The chain's CDR3 is CASSMFARTYNQPQHF. CDR3 sequence (DNA): TGTGCCAGTAGTATGTTCGCCAGGACTTACAATCAGCCCCAGCATTTT.

This sequence joins TRBV19 and TRBJ2-5; 7 positions agree with TRBD1. From germline, CDR1 is LNHDA and CDR2 SQIVND (reference sequence). This CDR3 spans 13 amino acids. V lost 5 bases, J lost 14 bases, and 14 bases stayed unmatched. DNA of the CDR3: TGTGCCAGTAGTCTAAACCGGGACAGCCAGCTCTACTTC. Translating it yields CASSLNRDSQLYF.

The table lists this clone with a count of one. The CDR3 here is CASSFLGGSSTDTQYF. CDR3 coding DNA: TGTGCCAGCAGTTTCTTGGGGGGATCAAGCACAGATACGCAGTATTTT. The chain couples TRBV27 to TRBJ2-3; D might be TRBD2 (6 bases). Trimming pared 3 bases from V and 0 bases from J, leaving 13 bases between. The CDR3 spans 16 residues. Germline lookup yields CDR1 MNHEY and CDR2 SMNVEV (reference sequence).

The chain uses TRBV7-2 and TRBJ2-7; 8 bases agree with TRBD2. V dropped 5 bases and J dropped 6; count of bases not matched to a gene: 12. Per germline, CDR1 SGHTA and CDR2 FQGNSA. The length of the CDR3 is 15 residues. The CDR3 region is CASSLNPGGTFEQYV. The DNA of the CDR3 is TGTGCCAGCAGCCTCAATCCGGGAGGGACCTTCGAGCAGTACGTC.

The chain employs TRBV5-4 and TRBJ2-3, with D perhaps TRBD2 (6 bases). The CDR3 extends over 14 amino acids. From germline, CDR1 is SGHNT and CDR2 YYREEE (reference sequence). V was clipped by 2 bases and J by 2 bases, with 9 bases between them. The CDR3 protein is CASSLGRTTDTQYF. The CDR3 DNA is TGTGCCAGCAGCTTAGGGAGGACCACAGATACGCAGTATTTT.

The chain couples TRBV7-9 to TRBJ1-1; D gene ambiguous. V gave up 0 bases and J gave up 4 bases, with 6 bases separating them. CDR1 is SEHNR and CDR2 is FQNEAQ in the germline V gene (reference sequence). The CDR3 has 13 amino acids. As DNA, the CDR3 is TGTGCCAGCAGCTTAGCGGAGGGCACTGAAGCTTTCTTT. This sequence encodes CASSLAEGTEAFF. The whole variable domain, remainder taken from reference TRBV7-9 and TRBJ1-1, is DTGVSQNPRHKITKRGQNVTFRCDPISEHNRLYWYRQTLGQGPEFLTYFQNEAQLEKSRLLSDRFSAERPKGSFSTLEIQRTEQGDSAMYLCASSLAEGTEAFFGQGTRLTVV.

This sequence joins TRBV12-5 and TRBJ1-2, with TRBD1 identical over 8 bases. The germline V gene has CDR1 LGHNT and CDR2 FRNRAP. The junction had 13 bases not matched to a gene; V was cut back by 6 bases and J by 4 bases. This CDR3 has 16 residues. The CDR3 DNA reads as TGTGCTAGTGGGGGGACGCCGGGACAGGCGTTCTATGGCTACACCTTC. Encoded protein: CASGGTPGQAFYGYTF.

V usage is TRBV7-9 and J usage is TRBJ2-1; a weak D match, TRBD2 (7 bases). Trimming shortened V by 3 bases and J by 9 bases, and 12 bases separated the two germline ends. CDR1 and CDR2 from the germline V gene are SEHNR and FQNEAQ (reference sequence). The CDR3 is made up of 13 amino acids. As DNA, the CDR3 is TGTGCCAGCAGCTTGAGGGAGGGGGTTGAGCAGTTCTTC. It encodes CASSLREGVEQFF.

This clone was recorded once. The rearrangement joins TRBV4-2 to TRBJ2-7; 11 positions match TRBD2. V trimming: 3 bases; J trimming: 1 base; junction bases outside the gene matches: 11. CDR3 size: 18 residues. Germline CDR1 reads LGHNA; CDR2 reads YNFKEQ. Here the CDR3 reads CASSQGWLAGGLSYEQYF. In DNA form, the CDR3 reads TGTGCCAGCAGCCAGGGGTGGCTAGCGGGAGGCCTATCCTACGAGCAGTACTTC.

The chain combines TRBV12-3 or TRBV12-4 with TRBJ2-1; 8 bases line up with TRBD1. The length of the CDR3 is 13 residues. V was clipped by 7 bases and J by 4 bases; unmatched bases: 3. DNA for the CDR3: TGTGCCAGCACCTGGACAGGGTACAATGAGCAGTTCTTC. Translated: CASTWTGYNEQFF.

The rearrangement links TRBV4-1 to TRBJ1-5, with 7 nucleotides matching TRBD1. CDR1 and CDR2 (germline): MGHRA, YSYEKL. CDR3 length: 15 amino acids. Trimming removed 0 bases from V and 7 bases from J; junction bases left unmatched: 6. CDR3 region: CASSQDEGAKQPQHF. CDR3 DNA: TGCGCCAGCAGCCAAGATGAGGGGGCTAAGCAGCCCCAGCATTTT.

The genes are TRBV29-1 and TRBJ1-2; possibly TRBD1 for D (5 bases). With 6 bases removed from V and 0 bases from J, the gap between germline ends came to 8 bases. This CDR3 is built from 12 residues. The V gene's germline CDR1 is SQVTM and CDR2 ANQGSEA. CDR3 nucleotides: TGCAGCGTCCAGACAGCTAACTATGGCTACACCTTC. This codes for CSVQTANYGYTF.

The chain has TRBV5-1 and TRBJ1-1; D unresolved. The V and J ends lost 0 bases and 1 base respectively, with 7 bases between them. CDR1 is SGHRS and CDR2 is YFSETQ in the germline V gene. This CDR3 is built from 14 residues. CDR3: CASSLGAWNTEAFF. The CDR3 region has the DNA TGCGCCAGCAGCTTGGGGGCCTGGAACACTGAAGCTTTCTTT. The full variable domain, in which reference TRBV5-1 and TRBJ1-1 provide the parts outside the CDR3, is KAGVTQTPRYLIKTRGQQVTLSCSPISGHRSVSWYQQTPGQGLQFLFEYFSETQRNKGNFPGRFSGRQFSNSRSEMNVSTLELGDSALYLCASSLGAWNTEAFFGQGTRLTVV.

This sequence joins TRBV18 and TRBJ2-5; 9 bases are shared with TRBD1. The germline V gene has CDR1 KGHSH and CDR2 LQKENI. The V segment lost 3 bases and the J segment 4 bases; nucleotides outside the gene matches: 6. The CDR3 is 15 residues long. CDR3 amino acids: CASSPATTGGETQYF. The CDR3 DNA reads TGTGCCAGCTCACCTGCTACGACAGGGGGAGAGACCCAGTACTTC.

V usage is TRBV3-1 (or the pseudogene TRBV3-2) and J usage is TRBJ2-3, with TRBD2 matching 7 bases. This CDR3 contains 14 residues. V lost 5 bases and J lost 6; bases outside the gene matches: 8. Per the germline V gene, CDR1 is LGHDT and CDR2 is YNNKEL (reference sequence). In nucleotides, the CDR3 is TGTGCCAGCAGCTCCTGGGAGGGCCGGGATACGCAGTATTTT. This encodes CASSSWEGRDTQYF.

This chain links TRBV5-1 with TRBJ1-3; 7 bases align to TRBD1. The CDR3 sequence is 16 residues long. CDR1 is SGHRS, CDR2 YFSETQ, per germline. The V gene end was trimmed by 2 bases and the J gene end by 0 bases; junction bases not matched to a gene: 5. In nucleotides, the CDR3 is TGCGCCAGCAGCTTTGGGACAGCGAGCTCTGGAAACACCATATATTTT. Protein sequence: CASSFGTASSGNTIYF. Full variable domain (remainder filled in from reference TRBV5-1 and TRBJ1-3): KAGVTQTPRYLIKTRGQQVTLSCSPISGHRSVSWYQQTPGQGLQFLFEYFSETQRNKGNFPGRFSGRQFSNSRSEMNVSTLELGDSALYLCASSFGTASSGNTIYFGEGSWLTVV.

A single count supports this clone. The chain is built from TRBV4-1 and TRBJ2-3; a weak D match, TRBD2 (6 bases). Germline V gene sequence: CDR1 MGHRA, CDR2 YSYEKL. The V and J ends lost 3 bases and 3 bases respectively, with 22 bases between them. The CDR3 is made up of 18 amino acids. The chain's CDR3 is CASSHRDSTFAGTDTQYF. For the CDR3, the DNA is TGCGCCAGCAGCCACCGGGACTCCACTTTCGCGGGTACAGATACGCAGTATTTT.